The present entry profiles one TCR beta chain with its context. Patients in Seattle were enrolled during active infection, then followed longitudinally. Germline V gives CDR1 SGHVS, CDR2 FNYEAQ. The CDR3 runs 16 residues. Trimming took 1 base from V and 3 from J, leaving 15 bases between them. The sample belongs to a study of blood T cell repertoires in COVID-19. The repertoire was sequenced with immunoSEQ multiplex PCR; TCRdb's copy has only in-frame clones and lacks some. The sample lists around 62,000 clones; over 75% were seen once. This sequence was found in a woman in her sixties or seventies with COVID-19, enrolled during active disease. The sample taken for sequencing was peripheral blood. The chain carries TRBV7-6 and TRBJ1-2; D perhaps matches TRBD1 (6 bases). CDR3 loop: CASSLGVTGQDYGYTF. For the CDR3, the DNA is TGTGCCAGCAGCTTAGGTGTAACGGGACAAGACTATGGCTACACCTTC.